Listed below are T cell receptor beta chains from one sample, sequenced in a study of T cells after yellow fever vaccination. One entry per CDR3 protein results from TCRdb running MiXCR on the 5' RACE reads. The sample has approximately 93,000 distinct CDR3 sequences, about 5.8% seen once. The source material was CD8+ T cells sorted from PBMCs, sampled 10 days after the yellow fever booster vaccination. The origin of the receptors is a man aged 18-30 years who received the YFV17D yellow fever vaccine. Each CDR3 is given with its conserved first and last residue. The D gene is left open where the match is weak. Not every row has a clone size; where given, it reads once, few, many or a size class.

v_gene: TRBV19
j_gene: TRBJ2-1
abundance: .
d_gene: TRBD2
CDR3aa: CASSTGGAGGYNEQFF
CDR3nt: TGTGCCAGTAGTACCGGGGGGGCCGGGGGATACAATGAGCAGTTCTTC

v_gene: TRBV4-3
j_gene: TRBJ2-1
abundance: few
d_gene: TRBD2
CDR3aa: CASSLLAGGKNNEQFF
CDR3nt: TGCGCCAGCAGCCTTCTAGCGGGGGGGAAAAACAATGAGCAGTTCTTC

v_gene: TRBV29-1
j_gene: TRBJ2-1
abundance: .
d_gene: .
CDR3aa: CSVGGSEQFF
CDR3nt: TGCAGCGTTGGTGGGAGTGAGCAGTTCTTC

v_gene: TRBV5-4
j_gene: TRBJ2-4
abundance: .
d_gene: TRBD2
CDR3aa: CASSSRDYGAKNIQYF
CDR3nt: TGTGCCAGCAGCTCCCGGGACTACGGAGCCAAAAACATTCAGTACTTC

v_gene: TRBV5-5
j_gene: TRBJ2-7
abundance: many
d_gene: .
CDR3aa: CASSLEVSGYEQYF
CDR3nt: TGTGCCAGCAGCTTGGAGGTATCGGGCTACGAGCAGTACTTC

v_gene: TRBV15
j_gene: TRBJ1-5
abundance: many
d_gene: .
CDR3aa: CATSRPPGNQPQHF
CDR3nt: TGTGCCACCAGCAGACCCCCGGGGAATCAGCCCCAGCATTTT

v_gene: TRBV29-1
j_gene: TRBJ2-5
abundance: .
d_gene: .
CDR3aa: CSVVGETQYF
CDR3nt: TGCAGCGTCGTAGGAGAGACCCAGTACTTC

v_gene: TRBV10-3
j_gene: TRBJ1-2
abundance: few
d_gene: .
CDR3aa: CAISGADSFGYTF
CDR3nt: TGTGCCATCAGCGGTGCTGACTCCTTTGGCTACACCTTC

v_gene: TRBV7-2
j_gene: TRBJ2-1
abundance: few
d_gene: .
CDR3aa: CASSLLIRGWDEQFF
CDR3nt: TGTGCCAGCAGCTTATTGATTAGGGGATGGGATGAGCAGTTCTTC

v_gene: TRBV6-2/TRBV6-3
j_gene: TRBJ2-6
abundance: .
d_gene: TRBD1
CDR3aa: CASSYGDSHSGANVLTF
CDR3nt: TGTGCCAGCAGTTACGGGGACAGTCACTCTGGGGCCAACGTCCTGACTTTC

v_gene: TRBV12-3/TRBV12-4
j_gene: TRBJ2-3
abundance: few
d_gene: .
CDR3aa: CASSKPLALSTDTQYF
CDR3nt: TGTGCCAGCAGTAAGCCTCTAGCGCTTAGCACAGATACGCAGTATTTT

v_gene: TRBV5-6
j_gene: TRBJ1-4
abundance: .
d_gene: TRBD1
CDR3aa: CASSFGRGYEKLFF
CDR3nt: TGTGCCAGCAGCTTCGGCAGGGGGTACGAAAAACTGTTTTTT

v_gene: TRBV7-9
j_gene: TRBJ2-2
abundance: .
d_gene: TRBD1
CDR3aa: CASSALKTGGSGELFF
CDR3nt: TGTGCCAGCAGCGCCTTAAAGACAGGGGGCTCCGGGGAGCTGTTTTTT

v_gene: TRBV12-3/TRBV12-4
j_gene: TRBJ2-1
abundance: many
d_gene: .
CDR3aa: CASSLDGGPAGEQFF
CDR3nt: TGTGCCAGCAGTTTAGACGGGGGGCCGGCTGGTGAGCAGTTCTTC

v_gene: TRBV9
j_gene: TRBJ2-1
abundance: many
d_gene: .
CDR3aa: CASSVKGSYNEQFF
CDR3nt: TGTGCCAGCAGCGTAAAAGGTTCCTACAATGAGCAGTTCTTC

v_gene: TRBV7-8
j_gene: TRBJ2-1
abundance: .
d_gene: .
CDR3aa: CASSLGARGTLSSYNEQFF
CDR3nt: TGTGCCAGCAGCTTGGGGGCGCGGGGGACCTTGAGCTCCTACAATGAGCAGTTCTTC

v_gene: TRBV6-4
j_gene: TRBJ2-2
abundance: few
d_gene: .
CDR3aa: CASSDLANTGELFF
CDR3nt: TGTGCCAGCAGTGACCTAGCGAACACCGGGGAGCTGTTTTTT

v_gene: TRBV6-2/TRBV6-3
j_gene: TRBJ2-5
abundance: many
d_gene: .
CDR3aa: CASSPSTGTQETQYF
CDR3nt: TGTGCCAGCAGTCCCTCCACAGGGACCCAAGAGACCCAGTACTTC

v_gene: TRBV27
j_gene: TRBJ1-1
abundance: .
d_gene: TRBD1
CDR3aa: CASIQGAGAFF
CDR3nt: TGTGCCAGCATTCAGGGGGCGGGAGCTTTCTTT

v_gene: TRBV5-1
j_gene: TRBJ2-6
abundance: few
d_gene: TRBD1
CDR3aa: CASSFIMGTGTTGANVLTF
CDR3nt: TGCGCCAGCAGCTTTATAATGGGGACAGGGACAACTGGGGCCAACGTCCTGACTTTC

v_gene: TRBV3-1
j_gene: TRBJ2-3
abundance: many
d_gene: TRBD2
CDR3aa: CASSPTSGVTDTQYF
CDR3nt: TGTGCCAGCAGCCCGACTAGCGGAGTCACAGATACGCAGTATTTT

v_gene: TRBV7-3
j_gene: TRBJ2-1
abundance: .
d_gene: .
CDR3aa: CASSLAQGEQFF
CDR3nt: TGTGCCAGCAGCTTAGCCCAGGGTGAGCAGTTCTTC

v_gene: TRBV7-9
j_gene: TRBJ2-5
abundance: many
d_gene: .
CDR3aa: CASSLAGRGETQYF
CDR3nt: TGTGCCAGCAGCTTAGCGGGGCGCGGGGAGACCCAGTACTTC

v_gene: TRBV12-3/TRBV12-4
j_gene: TRBJ2-5
abundance: many
d_gene: .
CDR3aa: CASSLDGQETQYF
CDR3nt: TGTGCCAGCAGTTTGGACGGGCAAGAGACCCAGTACTTC

v_gene: TRBV24-1
j_gene: TRBJ2-3
abundance: many
d_gene: .
CDR3aa: CATSDSSKNTQYF
CDR3nt: TGTGCCACCAGTGATTCGAGCAAAAATACGCAGTATTTT

v_gene: TRBV9
j_gene: TRBJ2-3
abundance: many
d_gene: TRBD2
CDR3aa: CASSLRPGLAGGRSADTQYF
CDR3nt: TGTGCCAGCAGCCTCCGACCGGGACTAGCGGGGGGGCGGTCGGCAGATACGCAGTATTTT

v_gene: TRBV7-9
j_gene: TRBJ2-1
abundance: few
d_gene: TRBD2
CDR3aa: CASSLGSWGTSGYNEQFF
CDR3nt: TGTGCCAGCAGCTTAGGTAGTTGGGGGACTAGCGGGTACAATGAGCAGTTCTTC

v_gene: TRBV7-8
j_gene: TRBJ2-7
abundance: many
d_gene: .
CDR3aa: CASSQHQGPSYEQYF
CDR3nt: TGTGCCAGCAGCCAGCACCAGGGGCCCTCCTACGAGCAGTACTTC

v_gene: TRBV6-2/TRBV6-3
j_gene: TRBJ2-1
abundance: few
d_gene: .
CDR3aa: CASGGMSGLEQFF
CDR3nt: TGTGCCAGCGGGGGGATGAGTGGTCTTGAGCAGTTCTTC

v_gene: TRBV6-6
j_gene: TRBJ2-4
abundance: few
d_gene: TRBD1
CDR3aa: CASSFSRDRVKNIQYF
CDR3nt: TGTGCCAGCAGTTTTTCCCGGGACAGGGTTAAAAACATTCAGTACTTC

v_gene: TRBV5-1
j_gene: TRBJ1-4
abundance: few
d_gene: .
CDR3aa: CASSSGTTTNEKLFF
CDR3nt: TGCGCCAGCAGCTCTGGGACTACAACTAATGAAAAACTGTTTTTT

v_gene: TRBV21-1
j_gene: TRBJ1-1
abundance: few
d_gene: .
CDR3aa: CASRGLLNTEAFF
CDR3nt: TGTGCCAGCAGGGGGCTCCTGAACACTGAAGCTTTCTTT

v_gene: TRBV12-3/TRBV12-4
j_gene: TRBJ1-1
abundance: few
d_gene: .
CDR3aa: CASSLGDYTEAFF
CDR3nt: TGTGCCAGCAGTTTGGGAGACTACACTGAAGCTTTCTTT

v_gene: TRBV27
j_gene: TRBJ1-5
abundance: few
d_gene: TRBD1
CDR3aa: CASKIEGASQPQHF
CDR3nt: TGTGCCAGCAAAATTGAGGGGGCATCCCAGCCCCAGCATTTT

v_gene: TRBV6-5
j_gene: TRBJ2-1
abundance: .
d_gene: TRBD2
CDR3aa: CASSYKRGLGTPERREQFF
CDR3nt: TGTGCCAGCAGTTACAAGCGGGGGTTGGGGACTCCGGAGAGAAGGGAGCAGTTCTTC